A single T cell receptor (beta chain) is shown here with its context. The data stem from a study of cytomegalovirus exposure and HLA in healthy donors. Donors showed nominal health when sampled, although they likely had unrecorded immune exposures. The study ran its PCR with 60 Vbeta and 13 Jbeta primers. Method: immunoSEQ multiplex PCR; TCRdb's copy keeps in-frame clones and lacks some. The sample holds about 170,000 clones, just over 75% seen once. V dropped 3 bases and J dropped 3 bases, with 17 bases sitting between them. This CDR3 region has 16 residues. Germline V gene sequence: CDR1 MDHEN, CDR2 SYDVKM.

This rearrangement joins TRBV28 to TRBJ1-1, with D maybe TRBD1 (6 bases). Specimen: PBMCs. The clonotype originates from a woman aged 25 to 39 in good health and CMV-seropositive. The DNA of the CDR3 is TGTGCCAGCAGTTTCGCAAGGGGGTTAGGGTACACTGAAGCTTTCTTT. Its translation: CASSFARGLGYTEAFF. The full variable domain, completed using reference TRBV28 and TRBJ1-1, is DVKVTQSSRYLVKRTGEKVFLECVQDMDHENMFWYRQDPGLGLRLIYFSYDVKMKEKGDIPEGYSVSREKKERFSLILESASTNQTSMYLCASSFARGLGYTEAFFGQGTRLTVV.